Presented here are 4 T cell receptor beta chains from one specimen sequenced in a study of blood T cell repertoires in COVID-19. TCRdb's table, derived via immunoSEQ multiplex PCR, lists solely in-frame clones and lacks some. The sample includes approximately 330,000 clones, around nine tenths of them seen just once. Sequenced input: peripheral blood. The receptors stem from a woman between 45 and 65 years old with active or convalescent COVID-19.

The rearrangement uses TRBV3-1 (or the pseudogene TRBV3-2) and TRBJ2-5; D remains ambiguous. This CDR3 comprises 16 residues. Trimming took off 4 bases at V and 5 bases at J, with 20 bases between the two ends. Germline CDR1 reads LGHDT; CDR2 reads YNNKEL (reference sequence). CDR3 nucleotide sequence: TGTGCCAGCAGCCCCTCAGGAAAATCCCCGACGGAGACCCAGTACTTC. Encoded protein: CASSPSGKSPTETQYF.

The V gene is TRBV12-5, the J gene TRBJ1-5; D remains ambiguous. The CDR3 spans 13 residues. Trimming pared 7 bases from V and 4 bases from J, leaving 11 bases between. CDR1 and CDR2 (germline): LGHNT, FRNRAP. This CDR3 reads CASAGRSNQPQHF. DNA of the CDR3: TGTGCTAGTGCCGGCAGGTCTAATCAGCCCCAGCATTTT. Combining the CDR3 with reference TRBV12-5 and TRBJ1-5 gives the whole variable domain DARVTQTPRHKVTEMGQEVTMRCQPILGHNTVFWYRQTMMQGLELLAYFRNRAPLDDSGMPKDRFSAEMPDATLATLKIQPSEPRDSAVYFCASAGRSNQPQHFGDGTRLSIL.

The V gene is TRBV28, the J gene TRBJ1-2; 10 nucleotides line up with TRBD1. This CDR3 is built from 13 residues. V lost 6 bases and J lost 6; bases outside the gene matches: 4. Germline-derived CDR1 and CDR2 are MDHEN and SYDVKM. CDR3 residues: CASRSTGGDGYTF. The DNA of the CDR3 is TGTGCCAGCAGGTCGACAGGGGGCGATGGCTACACCTTC.

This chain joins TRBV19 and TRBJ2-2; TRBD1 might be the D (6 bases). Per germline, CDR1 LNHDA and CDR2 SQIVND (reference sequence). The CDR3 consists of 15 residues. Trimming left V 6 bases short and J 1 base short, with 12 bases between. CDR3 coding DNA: TGTGCCAGTAGGACGACAGGATTGAACACCGGGGAGCTGTTTTTT. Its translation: CASRTTGLNTGELFF.